The 27 T cell receptor beta chains below were found in one sample sequenced in a study of T cell changes during pregnancy in multiple sclerosis. Repertoires were generated with immunoSEQ multiplex PCR, while TCRdb's copy carries only in-frame clones and drops some. The sample lists 85,000 to 100,000 clones, approximately 90% seen once, with 0.9% to 0.95% in the top ten. Sequences were derived from peripheral blood, sampled before pregnancy. These receptors were obtained from a female donor with multiple sclerosis, enrolled in a pregnancy study.

The chain has TRBV19 and TRBJ1-3; D remains unclear. V dropped 1 base and J dropped 0 bases, with 7 bases sitting between them. The germline V gene encodes CDR1 LNHDA and CDR2 SQIVND (reference sequence). This CDR3 has 15 amino acids. The CDR3 region has the DNA TGTGCCAGTAGTATAGCAGGATTCTCTGGAAACACCATATATTTT. As protein: CASSIAGFSGNTIYF. Supplemented by reference TRBV19 and TRBJ1-3, the full variable domain reads DGGITQSPKYLFRKEGQNVTLSCEQNLNHDAMYWYRQDPGQGLRLIYYSQIVNDFQKGDIAEGYSVSREKKESFPLTVTSAQKNPTAFYLCASSIAGFSGNTIYFGEGSWLTVV.

The genes are TRBV7-9 and TRBJ2-7; 9 nucleotides line up with TRBD1. CDR3 size: 14 residues. Germline V CDR1 and CDR2: SEHNR, FQNEAQ (reference sequence). V dropped 0 bases and J dropped 6; count of bases not matched to a gene: 3. Here the CDR3 DNA reads TGTGCCAGCAGCTTAGCAGGGACAGGGTCCGAGCAGTACTTC. Translating it yields CASSLAGTGSEQYF.

The gene calls are TRBV11-1 and TRBJ2-7; tentative D call: TRBD1 (7 bases). The germline V and J ends were trimmed by 3 bases and 0 bases, with 12 bases remaining between them. CDR1 and CDR2 (germline): SGHAT, FQDESV (reference sequence). The CDR3 spans 15 residues. This CDR3 is CASSLAGGSSYEQYF. DNA of the CDR3: TGTGCCAGCAGCTTGGCAGGGGGGAGCTCCTACGAGCAGTACTTC.

This chain uses TRBV25-1 with TRBJ1-1; no definite D call. The CDR3 contains 16 residues. Trimming stripped 6 bases from V and 2 bases from J, with 19 bases between. Germline CDR1 MGHDK, CDR2 SYGVNS. The CDR3 nucleotides read TGTGCCAGCAGGGCCTCCAGTGGCCTTGGTAACACTGAAGCTTTCTTT. Its protein is CASRASSGLGNTEAFF.

V gene TRBV19 combines with J gene TRBJ1-1, with 10 bases lining up with TRBD1. CDR1 and CDR2 from the germline V gene are LNHDA and SQIVND (reference sequence). Losses at the gene ends were 6 bases for V and 7 bases for J; bases not matched to a gene: 2. The CDR3 runs 12 residues. CDR3 amino acids: CASRTGGNEAFF. The CDR3 DNA reads TGTGCCAGTAGGACAGGGGGCAATGAAGCTTTCTTT.

This clone showed up just once. This chain links TRBV15 with TRBJ2-7; 8 positions agree with TRBD2. This CDR3 is built from 17 residues. Germline V gene data show CDR1 as LNHNV and CDR2 as YYDKDF (reference sequence). The ends lost 1 base at V and 2 bases at J; junction bases unmatched: 10. The CDR3: CATSRVPPAGAPYEQYF. The CDR3 DNA follows: TGTGCCACCAGCAGAGTCCCCCCAGCGGGGGCGCCCTACGAGCAGTACTTC.

This chain uses TRBV6-6 with TRBJ1-5, with D possibly being TRBD1 (6 bases). This CDR3 contains 15 residues. The germline V gene encodes CDR1 MNHNY and CDR2 SVGAGI (reference sequence). The V and J ends lost 6 bases and 1 base respectively, with 13 bases between them. The CDR3 is CASSQGLESNQPQHF. The CDR3 nucleotides read TGTGCCAGCAGCCAGGGGCTCGAGAGCAATCAGCCCCAGCATTTT.

The gene calls are TRBV5-1 and TRBJ2-6; a weak D match, TRBD1 (5 bases). Germline CDR1 is SGHRS and CDR2 is YFSETQ. The V end was cut by 0 bases, the J end by 3 bases, with 16 bases between. This CDR3 is 18 amino acids long. The CDR3: CASSLAPGRVGGANVLTF. CDR3 nucleotide sequence: TGCGCCAGCAGCTTGGCCCCAGGCAGGGTAGGTGGGGCCAACGTCCTGACTTTC.

The chain uses TRBV2 and TRBJ1-6, with 7 bases that match TRBD1. CDR3 length equals 15 residues. Trimming took 6 bases from V and 6 from J; bases not matched to a gene: 8. CDR1 SNHLY and CDR2 FYNNEI come from the germline V gene. The CDR3 sequence is CASRTDRAANSPLHF. Here the CDR3 DNA reads TGTGCCAGCAGAACTGACAGGGCGGCTAATTCACCCCTCCACTTT. The full variable domain, rest sourced from reference TRBV2 and TRBJ1-6, is EPEVTQTPSHQVTQMGQEVILRCVPISNHLYFYWYRQILGQKVEFLVSFYNNEISEKSEIFDDQFSVERPDGSNFTLKIRSTKLEDSAMYFCASRTDRAANSPLHFGNGTRLTVT.

V usage is TRBV11-2 and J usage is TRBJ1-5; weak D call: TRBD1 (5 bases). Per the germline V gene, CDR1 is SGHAT and CDR2 is FQNNGV. The CDR3 sequence is 13 residues long. The V gene lost 0 bases and the J gene lost 6 bases, with 6 bases spanning the gap. DNA of the CDR3: TGTGCCAGCAGCTTAGAGGGGCGTCAGCCCCAGCATTTT. Its translation is CASSLEGRQPQHF.

As concerns this clone: The junction departs from the called germline gene at one end, perhaps through a read error. The chain carries TRBV5-1 and TRBJ2-5; D perhaps matches TRBD2 (7 bases). CDR1 SGHRS and CDR2 YFSETQ come from the germline V gene. There are 15 residues in the CDR3. The CDR3 bases are TGCGCCAGCAGCCACCCGGGGGGCGCGCAAGAGACCCGGTACTTC. Amino acids: CASSHPGGAQETRYF.

The J gene is TRBJ2-5, the V gene TRBV7-3, with TRBD1 matching over 8 bases. The junction had 5 bases not matched to a gene; V was cut back by 1 base and J by 7 bases. Germline V gene lookup returns CDR1 SGHTA and CDR2 FQGTGA. CDR3 length: 14 residues. The CDR3 DNA reads as TGTGCCAGCAGCTTAAAGGACAGGGTGGGGACCCAGTACTTC. Amino acid sequence: CASSLKDRVGTQYF.

A note on this clone: The sample holds other DNA sequences that translate to the same CDR3. The rearrangement links TRBV5-1 to TRBJ1-1; D is undetermined. The germline V gene encodes CDR1 SGHRS and CDR2 YFSETQ. V gave up 0 bases and J gave up 1 base, with 7 bases separating them. This CDR3 is built from 14 residues. The CDR3 DNA sequence: TGCGCCAGCAGCTTGGCTGGAGGGAACACTGAAGCTTTCTTT. It translates to CASSLAGGNTEAFF. The full variable domain, rest sourced from reference TRBV5-1 and TRBJ1-1, is KAGVTQTPRYLIKTRGQQVTLSCSPISGHRSVSWYQQTPGQGLQFLFEYFSETQRNKGNFPGRFSGRQFSNSRSEMNVSTLELGDSALYLCASSLAGGNTEAFFGQGTRLTVV.

This chain joins TRBV5-4 and TRBJ2-2; 8 positions match TRBD2. Germline CDR1 reads SGHNT; CDR2 reads YYREEE (reference sequence). After removal of 4 bases from V and 5 bases from J, the junction contained 10 bases not matched to a gene. The CDR3 has 16 amino acids. The CDR3 protein is CASSRWTSSVTGELFF. For the CDR3, the DNA is TGTGCCAGCAGCCGATGGACTAGCAGTGTGACCGGGGAGCTGTTTTTT.

The chain is built from TRBV28 and TRBJ2-2; 7 positions match TRBD2. Germline assignment: CDR1 MDHEN and CDR2 SYDVKM. Trimming took 6 bases from V and 6 from J; bases not matched to a gene: 10. CDR3 length equals 15 residues. The CDR3 coding sequence is TGTGCCAGCAGAAGCGGGGCTAGCGGCCCCGGGGAGCTGTTTTTT. This sequence encodes CASRSGASGPGELFF.

The chain recombines TRBV28 with TRBJ1-2; tentative D call: TRBD1 (6 bases). This CDR3 contains 18 residues. Trimming left V 4 bases short and J 4 bases short, with 25 bases between. The V gene's germline CDR1 is MDHEN and CDR2 SYDVKM. CDR3 in DNA: TGTGCCAGCAGTTCCCCGACAGGCGTAGGTCTGATTGGCTATGGCTACACCTTC. Translated, it gives CASSSPTGVGLIGYGYTF.

This clone was observed a single time. The chain links TRBV10-2 to TRBJ1-3, with D possibly being TRBD1 (5 bases). In germline, CDR1 is WSHSY, CDR2 SAAADI. Trimming pared 6 bases from V and 2 bases from J, leaving 8 bases between. CDR3 length: 13 amino acids. CDR3 in DNA: TGCGCCAGCAGCCGACAGCCTGGAAACACCATATATTTT. It encodes CASSRQPGNTIYF.

The chain is built from TRBV28 and TRBJ2-5; 10 nucleotides align to TRBD1. Germline V gene sequence: CDR1 MDHEN, CDR2 SYDVKM. The CDR3 spans 17 residues. Trimming at V came to 2 bases and at J to 7 bases, leaving 13 bases not matched to a gene. CDR3 nucleotide sequence: TGTGCCAGCAGTTTAATGTCAGGACAGGGGGGAGCCGGGACCCAGTACTTC. Translation gives CASSLMSGQGGAGTQYF.

The V call is TRBV4-3, the J call TRBJ2-3; weak D call: TRBD2 (5 bases). Between the trimmed V and J ends, which lost 0 bases and 6 bases, there was a span of 7 bases. CDR1 is LGHNA, CDR2 YSLEER, per germline. CDR3 length: 13 amino acids. CDR3 in amino acids: CASSQDPGDTQYF. The CDR3 DNA reads TGCGCCAGCAGCCAAGATCCGGGGGATACGCAGTATTTT.

V usage is TRBV7-3 and J usage is TRBJ2-7, with a weak D call TRBD1 (5 bases). Germline V CDR1 and CDR2: SGHTA, FQGTGA. This CDR3 is 15 amino acids long. V was shortened by 5 bases and J by 2 bases, with 16 bases between the two germline ends. The DNA of the CDR3 is TGTGCCAGCAGCCCTCGGGTAGGGGAAACCTACGAGCAGTACTTC. Protein: CASSPRVGETYEQYF.

The rearrangement joins TRBV5-4 to TRBJ2-3, with TRBD1 matching over 7 bases. Germline assignment: CDR1 SGHNT and CDR2 YYREEE (reference sequence). The trim removed 4 bases at V and 2 bases at J, leaving 4 bases unmatched. The CDR3 has 14 residues. The CDR3: CASSHRGFTDTQYF. The CDR3 region has the DNA TGTGCCAGCAGCCACAGGGGATTCACAGATACGCAGTATTTT.

The chain recombines TRBV18 with TRBJ2-7, with 12 nucleotides matching TRBD1. Germline values: CDR1 KGHSH, CDR2 LQKENI. The CDR3 length is 16 residues. Trimming at V came to 6 bases and at J to 1 base, leaving 7 bases not matched to a gene. CDR3 nucleotide sequence: TGTGCCAGCTCTCTCCGGGGACAGGGGGCATCCTACGAGCAGTACTTC. As protein: CASSLRGQGASYEQYF.

The rearrangement links TRBV2 to TRBJ2-3, with unresolved D. This CDR3 comprises 15 residues. Trimming removed 4 bases from V and 5 bases from J, with 16 bases in between. CDR1 and CDR2 (germline): SNHLY, FYNNEI. This CDR3 is CASSVSRSKEDTQYF. The CDR3 region has the DNA TGTGCCAGCAGTGTAAGCAGGTCGAAGGAAGATACGCAGTATTTT.

The chain is built from TRBV6-5 and TRBJ2-7; D is perhaps TRBD1 (6 bases). The CDR3 is made up of 14 amino acids. From germline, CDR1 is MNHEY and CDR2 SVGAGI. The V and J ends lost 3 bases and 0 bases respectively, with 9 bases between them. CDR3 coding DNA: TGTGCCAGCAGTTATACAGGGAGCTCCTACGAGCAGTACTTC. Its translation is CASSYTGSSYEQYF.

The rearrangement links TRBV18 to TRBJ1-5; TRBD1 agrees at 11 bases. The CDR3 has 16 amino acids. J gave up 5 bases and V 3 bases, and 6 bases lay outside the gene matches. The germline gives CDR1 KGHSH, CDR2 LQKENI. The CDR3 reads CASSPRRTGGDQPQHF. In DNA, the CDR3 is TGTGCCAGCTCACCTCGGCGGACAGGGGGCGATCAGCCCCAGCATTTT.

The V and J genes are TRBV7-9 and TRBJ1-1; D not resolved. CDR3 length: 14 amino acids. V gave up 5 bases and J gave up 7 bases, with 17 bases separating them. Per germline, CDR1 SEHNR and CDR2 FQNEAQ (reference sequence). The CDR3 DNA follows: TGTGCCAGCAGCCGAACAAGGGAGATACGTGAAGCTTTCTTT. Translation gives CASSRTREIREAFF.

The CDR3 region is CASSLRTGTSSNQPQHF. CDR3 nucleotides: TGTGCCAGCAGCTTACGAACAGGGACCTCTAGCAATCAGCCCCAGCATTTT. The chain carries TRBV7-2 and TRBJ1-5; possibly TRBD1 for D (6 bases). Germline V gene lookup returns CDR1 SGHTA and CDR2 FQGNSA. CDR3 length: 17 amino acids. The V end lost 2 bases, the J end lost 0 bases, and 14 bases lay between the germline ends.